This T cell receptor beta chain was retrieved from a study of blood T cell repertoires in COVID-19. On the study more broadly: Researchers got acute and convalescent COVID-19 samples from the United States, Italy and Spain. PBMCs, B-cell-depleted T cells, or T cells were the source of the cDNA or gDNA that made up the material.

V lost 0 bases, J lost 4 bases, and 13 bases lay in between. Germline-derived CDR1 and CDR2 are SGDLS and YYNGEE. The CDR3 spans 15 residues. In the source study's methods: Amplification of reference gene primers provided the estimated nucleated cell counts. TCRdb's copy holds only in-frame clones and misses some; the assay was immunoSEQ multiplex PCR. V and J calls and clone size are those listed in that table; D and trimming were worked out from the DNA. The repertoire holds approximately 81,000 clones, with roughly four fifths as singletons. The chain is built from TRBV9 and TRBJ1-1; perhaps TRBD1 as D (6 bases). This TCR came from a human donor in a cohort sampled during active COVID-19. The sequenced sample consisted of peripheral blood. In DNA form, the CDR3 reads TGTGCCAGCAGCGTAGGGACAGCGGATGGCACTGAAGCTTTCTTT. Its protein is CASSVGTADGTEAFF.